A single sample is the source of the 4 T cell receptor beta chains below, sequenced in a study of Ad26.COV2.S vaccination and SARS-CoV-2 variants. Assay used: immunoSEQ multiplex PCR; TCRdb lists only in-frame clones, some missing. The sample lists 250,000 to 300,000 clones; roughly 86% were seen once. Treatment denoted: 19 received Ad26.COV2.S at low or high dose, single or two shots; 5 received placebo; per-sample allocation not given. Day 63 after the first vaccine or placebo injection was the time point for sampling. The sequences come from peripheral blood, collected in a trial of Ad26.COV2.S vaccine versus placebo. The source is a person aged 18-65 years who received the Ad26.COV2.S COVID-19 vaccine or a placebo.

V and J are TRBV3-1 (or the pseudogene TRBV3-2) and TRBJ1-4, with a weak D call TRBD1 (5 bases). V was trimmed by 4 bases and J by 8 bases, leaving 14 bases between them. The germline gives CDR1 LGHDT, CDR2 YNNKEL (reference sequence). There are 14 residues in the CDR3. Written as DNA, the CDR3 is TGTGCCAGCAGCCCCACCGGGACGGTCGAAAAACTGTTTTTT. Its translation is CASSPTGTVEKLFF.

The chain is built from TRBV6-6 and TRBJ1-5; a weak D match, TRBD1 (5 bases). CDR3 length equals 15 residues. Germline loops: CDR1 MNHNY, CDR2 SVGAGI (reference sequence). Trimming pared 5 bases from V and 0 bases from J, leaving 11 bases between. Written as DNA, the CDR3 is TGTGCCAGCAGTGACGGACAACTTAGCAATCAGCCCCAGCATTTT. Translation gives CASSDGQLSNQPQHF.

V gene TRBV27 combines with J gene TRBJ1-6; D gene uncertain. The germline V and J ends were trimmed by 0 bases and 8 bases, with 5 bases remaining between them. Germline V gene lookup returns CDR1 MNHEY and CDR2 SMNVEV (reference sequence). The CDR3 loop spans 13 amino acids. The CDR3 region is CASSLSKDSPLHF. The CDR3 bases are TGTGCCAGCAGTTTATCGAAGGATTCACCCCTCCACTTT.

V and J are TRBV19 and TRBJ2-2; 9 nucleotides align to TRBD1. The V gene end was trimmed by 3 bases and the J gene end by 2 bases; junction bases not matched to a gene: 4. Germline V lookup: CDR1 LNHDA, CDR2 SQIVND (reference sequence). The CDR3 is 16 residues long. CDR3 nucleotides: TGTGCCAGTAGTATTCCGGGACAGGGTAACACCGGGGAGCTGTTTTTT. As protein: CASSIPGQGNTGELFF.